This TCR beta chain was identified in a study of T cell responses to AZD1222 COVID-19 vaccine. Study-level information: Second-dose intervals near 4 or 12 weeks were combined. Study-wide results and caveats: Possibly, clonal diversity was underestimated; donors were largely white British and included more females. Compared with day 0, the breadth and depth of the Spike-specific TCR repertoire rose significantly after two doses of AZD1222.

As regards this clone: Its antigen is unknown.

V gave up 5 bases and J gave up 5 bases, with 12 bases separating them. The CDR3 loop spans 13 amino acids. Germline V lookup: CDR1 SGHVT, CDR2 SQSDAQ. TCRdb keeps only in-frame clones here, not all; method: immunoSEQ multiplex PCR. The data contain around 150,000 clones, more than 85% of them singletons. The chain recombines TRBV7-4 with TRBJ1-2; D remains unclear. The sequenced sample was peripheral blood, obtained on day 0 of AZD1222 vaccination. This sequence originates from an adult in good health. The CDR3 nucleotides are TGTGCCAGCAGCCCCCGGAGGTTATATGGCTACACCTTC. Translation: CASSPRRLYGYTF.